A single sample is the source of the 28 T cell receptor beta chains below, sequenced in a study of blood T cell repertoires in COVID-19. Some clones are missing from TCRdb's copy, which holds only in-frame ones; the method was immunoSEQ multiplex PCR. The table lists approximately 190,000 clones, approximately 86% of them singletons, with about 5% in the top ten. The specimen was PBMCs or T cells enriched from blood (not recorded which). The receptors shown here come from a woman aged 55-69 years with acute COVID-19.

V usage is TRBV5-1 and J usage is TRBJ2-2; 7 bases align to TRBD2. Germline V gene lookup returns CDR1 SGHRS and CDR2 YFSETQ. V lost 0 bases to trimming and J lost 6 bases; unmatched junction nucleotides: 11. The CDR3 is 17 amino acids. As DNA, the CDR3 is TGCGCCAGCAGCTTGGTTCTAGCGGTGGGGAGCGCCGGGGAGCTGTTTTTT. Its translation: CASSLVLAVGSAGELFF.

CDR3 loop: CAISRLAGGIYEQFF. The CDR3, as DNA: TGTGCCATCAGCAGACTAGCGGGAGGTATTTATGAGCAGTTCTTC. The rearrangement uses TRBV10-3 and TRBJ2-1; 13 bases line up with TRBD2. Germline CDR1 is ENHRY and CDR2 is SYGVKD. This CDR3 spans 15 amino acids. After removal of 6 bases from V and 8 bases from J, the junction contained 7 bases not matched to a gene.

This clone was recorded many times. CDR3 loop: CAISPGTGGADTQYF. The DNA for the CDR3 is TGTGCCATCAGTCCCGGGACAGGGGGCGCAGATACGCAGTATTTT. The chain joins TRBV10-3 to TRBJ2-3; 12 nucleotides align to TRBD1. The V segment lost 5 bases and the J segment 4 bases; nucleotides outside the gene matches: 4. The CDR3 runs to 15 residues. CDR1 is ENHRY, CDR2 SYGVKD, per germline.

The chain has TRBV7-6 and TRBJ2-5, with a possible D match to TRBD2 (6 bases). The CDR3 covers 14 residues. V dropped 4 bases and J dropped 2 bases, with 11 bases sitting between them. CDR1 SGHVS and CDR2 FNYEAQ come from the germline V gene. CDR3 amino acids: CASSYTGTQETQYF. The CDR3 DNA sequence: TGTGCCAGCAGCTACACTGGGACTCAAGAGACCCAGTACTTC.

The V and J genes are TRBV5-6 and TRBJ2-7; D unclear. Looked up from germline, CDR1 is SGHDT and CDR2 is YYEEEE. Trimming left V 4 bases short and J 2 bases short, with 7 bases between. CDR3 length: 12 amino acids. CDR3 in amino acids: CASSLATYEQYF. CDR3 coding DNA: TGTGCCAGCAGCCTGGCTACCTACGAGCAGTACTTC.

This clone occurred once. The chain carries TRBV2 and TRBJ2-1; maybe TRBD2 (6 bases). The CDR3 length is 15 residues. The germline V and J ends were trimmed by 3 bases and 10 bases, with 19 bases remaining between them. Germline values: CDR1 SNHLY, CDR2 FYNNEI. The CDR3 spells CASSDFGRAGGEQFF. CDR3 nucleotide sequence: TGTGCCAGCAGTGATTTTGGGAGAGCCGGGGGAGAGCAGTTCTTC.

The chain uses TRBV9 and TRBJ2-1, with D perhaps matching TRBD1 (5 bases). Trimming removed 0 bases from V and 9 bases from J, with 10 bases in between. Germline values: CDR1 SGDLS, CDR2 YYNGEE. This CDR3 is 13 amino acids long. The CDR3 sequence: CASSVEWGSEQFF. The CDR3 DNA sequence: TGTGCCAGCAGCGTAGAGTGGGGCAGTGAGCAGTTCTTC.

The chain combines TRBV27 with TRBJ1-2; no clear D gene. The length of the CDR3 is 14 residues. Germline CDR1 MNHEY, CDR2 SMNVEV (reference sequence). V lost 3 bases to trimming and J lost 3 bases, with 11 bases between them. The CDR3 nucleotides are TGTGCCAGCAGTTTTTTAGGGAGGGACTATGGCTACACCTTC. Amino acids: CASSFLGRDYGYTF.

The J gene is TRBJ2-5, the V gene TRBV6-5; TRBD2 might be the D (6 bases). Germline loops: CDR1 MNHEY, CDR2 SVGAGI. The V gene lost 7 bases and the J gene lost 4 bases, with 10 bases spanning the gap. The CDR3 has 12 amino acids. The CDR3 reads CASTGGTETQYF. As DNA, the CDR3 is TGTGCCAGCACCGGGGGTACAGAGACCCAGTACTTC.

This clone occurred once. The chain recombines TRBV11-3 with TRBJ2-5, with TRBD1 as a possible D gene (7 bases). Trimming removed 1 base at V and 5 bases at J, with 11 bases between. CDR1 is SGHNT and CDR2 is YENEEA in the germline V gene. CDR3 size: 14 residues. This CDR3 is CASSLGAGGETQYF. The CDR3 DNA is TGTGCCAGCAGCTTAGGGGCAGGGGGGGAGACCCAGTACTTC.

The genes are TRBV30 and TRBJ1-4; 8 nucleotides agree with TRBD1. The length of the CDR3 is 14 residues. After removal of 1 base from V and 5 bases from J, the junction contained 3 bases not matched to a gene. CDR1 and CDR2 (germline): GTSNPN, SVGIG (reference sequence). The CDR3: CAWSGPGGNEKLFF. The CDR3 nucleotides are TGTGCCTGGAGTGGTCCAGGGGGCAATGAAAAACTGTTTTTT. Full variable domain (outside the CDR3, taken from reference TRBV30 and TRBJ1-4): SQTIHQWPATLVQPVGSPLSLECTVEGTSNPNLYWYRQAAGRGLQLLFYSVGIGQISSEVPQNLSASRPQDRQFILSSKKLLLSDSGFYLCAWSGPGGNEKLFFGSGTQLSVL.

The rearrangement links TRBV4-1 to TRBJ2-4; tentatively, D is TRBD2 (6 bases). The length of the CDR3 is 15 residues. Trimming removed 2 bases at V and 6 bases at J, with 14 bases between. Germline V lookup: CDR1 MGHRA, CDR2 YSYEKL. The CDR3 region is CASSQLERARNIQYF. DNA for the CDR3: TGCGCCAGCAGCCAACTCGAGCGGGCGAGAAACATTCAGTACTTC.

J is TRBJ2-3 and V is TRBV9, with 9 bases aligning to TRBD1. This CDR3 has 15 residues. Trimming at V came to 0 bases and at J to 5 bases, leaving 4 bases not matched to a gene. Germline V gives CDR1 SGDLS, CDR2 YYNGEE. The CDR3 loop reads CASSVGQGGLDTQYF. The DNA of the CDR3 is TGTGCCAGCAGCGTAGGACAGGGGGGATTAGATACGCAGTATTTT.

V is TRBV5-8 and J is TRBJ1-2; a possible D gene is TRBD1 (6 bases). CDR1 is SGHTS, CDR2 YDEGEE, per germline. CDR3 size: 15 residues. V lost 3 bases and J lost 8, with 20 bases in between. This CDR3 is CASSYGGPTGYGYTF. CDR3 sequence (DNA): TGTGCCAGCAGCTATGGGGGTCCGACAGGATACGGCTACACCTTC.

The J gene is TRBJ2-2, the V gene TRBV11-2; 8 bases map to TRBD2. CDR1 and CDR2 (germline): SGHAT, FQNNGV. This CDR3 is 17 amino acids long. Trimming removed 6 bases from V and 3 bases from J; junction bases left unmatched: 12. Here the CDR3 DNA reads TGTGCCAGCAGTCCAATCTCCGGGACTAGATACACCGGGGAGCTGTTTTTT. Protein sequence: CASSPISGTRYTGELFF.

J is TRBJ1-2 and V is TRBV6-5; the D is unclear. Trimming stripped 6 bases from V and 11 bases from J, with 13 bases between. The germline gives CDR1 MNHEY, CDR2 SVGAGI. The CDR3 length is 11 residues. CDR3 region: CASSTKGEYTF. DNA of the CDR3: TGTGCCAGCAGCACTAAGGGAGAGTACACCTTC.

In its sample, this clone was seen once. CDR3 amino acids: CAISVGENTEAFF. CDR3 nucleotides: TGTGCCATCAGTGTGGGAGAGAACACTGAAGCTTTCTTT. The chain has TRBV10-3 and TRBJ1-1, with unresolved D. The CDR3 contains 13 residues. Germline CDR1 ENHRY, CDR2 SYGVKD. The V end lost 4 bases, the J end lost 1 base, and 7 bases lay between the germline ends.

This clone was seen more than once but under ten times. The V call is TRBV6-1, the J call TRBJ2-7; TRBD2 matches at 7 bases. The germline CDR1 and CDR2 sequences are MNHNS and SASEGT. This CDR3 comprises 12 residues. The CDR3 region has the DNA TGTGCCAGCAGTGAAAGAGGGGAGGGTTGGGACGTC. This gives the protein CASSERGEGWDV.

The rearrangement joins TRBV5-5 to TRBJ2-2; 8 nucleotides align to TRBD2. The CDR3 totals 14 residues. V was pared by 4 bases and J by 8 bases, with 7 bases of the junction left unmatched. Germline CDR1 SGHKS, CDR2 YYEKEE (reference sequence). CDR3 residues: CASSRTSLVGELFF. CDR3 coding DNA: TGTGCCAGCAGCCGGACTAGCCTGGTGGGGGAGCTGTTTTTT. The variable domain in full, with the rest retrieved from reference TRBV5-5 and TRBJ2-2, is DAGVTQSPTHLIKTRGQQVTLRCSPISGHKSVSWYQQVLGQGPQFIFQYYEKEERGRGNFPDRFSARQFPNYSSELNVNALLLGDSALYLCASSRTSLVGELFFGEGSRLTVL.

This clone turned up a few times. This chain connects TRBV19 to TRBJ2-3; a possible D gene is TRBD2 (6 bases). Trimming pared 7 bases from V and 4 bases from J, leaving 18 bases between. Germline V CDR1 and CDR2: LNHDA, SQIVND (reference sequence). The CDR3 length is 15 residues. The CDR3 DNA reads TGTGCCAGTATGCTACCCGGGAGAAAGGCAGATACGCAGTATTTT. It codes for CASMLPGRKADTQYF. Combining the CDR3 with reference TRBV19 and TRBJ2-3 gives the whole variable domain DGGITQSPKYLFRKEGQNVTLSCEQNLNHDAMYWYRQDPGQGLRLIYYSQIVNDFQKGDIAEGYSVSREKKESFPLTVTSAQKNPTAFYLCASMLPGRKADTQYFGPGTRLTVL.

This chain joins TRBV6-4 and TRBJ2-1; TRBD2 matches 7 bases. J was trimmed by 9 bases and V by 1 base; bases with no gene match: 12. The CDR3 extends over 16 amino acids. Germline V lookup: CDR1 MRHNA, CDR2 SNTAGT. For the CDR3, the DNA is TGTGCCAGCAGTGACTTTGTTCAGCGGGGTAGAAGTGAGCAGTTCTTC. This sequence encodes CASSDFVQRGRSEQFF.

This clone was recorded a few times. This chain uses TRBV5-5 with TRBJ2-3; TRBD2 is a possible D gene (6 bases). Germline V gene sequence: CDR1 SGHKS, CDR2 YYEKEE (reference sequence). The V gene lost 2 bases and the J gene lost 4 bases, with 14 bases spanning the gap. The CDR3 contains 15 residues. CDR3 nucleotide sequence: TGTGCCAGCAGCTTACTTAGCGGAGGGCCAGATACGCAGTATTTT. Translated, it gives CASSLLSGGPDTQYF.

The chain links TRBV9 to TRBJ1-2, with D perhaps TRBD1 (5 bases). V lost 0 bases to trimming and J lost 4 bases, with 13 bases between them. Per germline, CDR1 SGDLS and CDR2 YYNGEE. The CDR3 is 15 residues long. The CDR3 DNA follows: TGTGCCAGCAGCGTAGCGCCAGGGCCGTCCTATGGCTACACCTTC. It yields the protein CASSVAPGPSYGYTF.

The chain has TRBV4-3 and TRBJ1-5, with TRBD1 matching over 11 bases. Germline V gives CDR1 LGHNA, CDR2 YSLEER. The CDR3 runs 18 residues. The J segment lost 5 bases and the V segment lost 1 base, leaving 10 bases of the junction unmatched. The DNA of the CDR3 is TGCGCCAGCAGCCAAGGCCCCCGGGGGACAGGGGGGGATCAGCCCCAGCATTTT. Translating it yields CASSQGPRGTGGDQPQHF.

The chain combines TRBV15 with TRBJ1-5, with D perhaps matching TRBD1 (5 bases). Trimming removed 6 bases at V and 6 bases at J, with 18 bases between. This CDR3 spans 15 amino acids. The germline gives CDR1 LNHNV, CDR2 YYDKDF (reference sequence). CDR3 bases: TGTGCCACCAGTATGGCCGCGGGGCGCAGTCAGCCCCAGCATTTT. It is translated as CATSMAAGRSQPQHF.

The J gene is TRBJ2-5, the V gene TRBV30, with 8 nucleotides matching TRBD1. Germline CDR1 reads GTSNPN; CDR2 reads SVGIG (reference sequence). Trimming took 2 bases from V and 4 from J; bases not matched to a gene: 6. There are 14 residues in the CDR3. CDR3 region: CAWSWTGKSETQYF. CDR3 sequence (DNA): TGTGCCTGGAGTTGGACAGGGAAATCAGAGACCCAGTACTTC.

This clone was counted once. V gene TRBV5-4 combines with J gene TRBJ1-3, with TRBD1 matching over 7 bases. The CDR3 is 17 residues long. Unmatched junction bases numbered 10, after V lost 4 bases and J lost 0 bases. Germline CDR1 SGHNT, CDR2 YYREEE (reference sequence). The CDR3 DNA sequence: TGTGCCAGCAGCATCGGACAGGCCGATTTCTCTGGAAACACCATATATTTT. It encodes CASSIGQADFSGNTIYF.

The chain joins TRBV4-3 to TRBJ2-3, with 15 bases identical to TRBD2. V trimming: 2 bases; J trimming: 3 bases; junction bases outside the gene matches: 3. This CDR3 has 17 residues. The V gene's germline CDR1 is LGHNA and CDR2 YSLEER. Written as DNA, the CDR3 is TGCGCCAGCAGCCAATCCGGGACTAGCGGGAGGACAGATACGCAGTATTTT. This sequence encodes CASSQSGTSGRTDTQYF.